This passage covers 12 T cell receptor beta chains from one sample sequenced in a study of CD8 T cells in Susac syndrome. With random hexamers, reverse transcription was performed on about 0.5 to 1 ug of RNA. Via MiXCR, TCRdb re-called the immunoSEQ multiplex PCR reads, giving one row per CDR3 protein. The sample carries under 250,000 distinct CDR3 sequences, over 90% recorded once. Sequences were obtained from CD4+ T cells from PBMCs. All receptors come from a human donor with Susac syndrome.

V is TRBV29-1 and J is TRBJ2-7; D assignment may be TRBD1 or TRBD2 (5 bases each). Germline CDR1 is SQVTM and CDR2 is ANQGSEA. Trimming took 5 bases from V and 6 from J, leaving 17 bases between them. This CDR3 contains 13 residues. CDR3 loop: CSVPGRGDAEQYF. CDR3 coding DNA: TGCAGCGTTCCGGGACGGGGCGACGCCGAGCAGTACTTC.

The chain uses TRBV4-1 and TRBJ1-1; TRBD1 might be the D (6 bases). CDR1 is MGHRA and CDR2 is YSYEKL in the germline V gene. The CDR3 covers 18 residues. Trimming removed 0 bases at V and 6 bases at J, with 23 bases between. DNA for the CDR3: TGCGCCAGCAGCCAAGACTACAGGGCGGCGTGGACTAACCCTGAAGCTTTCTTT. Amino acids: CASSQDYRAAWTNPEAFF.

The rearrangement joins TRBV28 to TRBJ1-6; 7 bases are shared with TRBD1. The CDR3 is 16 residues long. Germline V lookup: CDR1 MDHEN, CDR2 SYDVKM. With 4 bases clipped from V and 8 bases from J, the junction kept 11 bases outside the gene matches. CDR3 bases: TGTGCCAGCAGTTCCCCAGCCCGACAGGGAGATTCACCCCTCCACTTT. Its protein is CASSSPARQGDSPLHF.

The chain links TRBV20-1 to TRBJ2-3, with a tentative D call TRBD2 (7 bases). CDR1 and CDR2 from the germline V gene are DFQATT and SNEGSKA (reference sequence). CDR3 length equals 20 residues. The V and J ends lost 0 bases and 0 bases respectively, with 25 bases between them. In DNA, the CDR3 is TGCAGTGCTAGAGATCCGGGCTGGGGGGGGCCGTCTACTAGCACAGATACGCAGTATTTT. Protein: CSARDPGWGGPSTSTDTQYF.

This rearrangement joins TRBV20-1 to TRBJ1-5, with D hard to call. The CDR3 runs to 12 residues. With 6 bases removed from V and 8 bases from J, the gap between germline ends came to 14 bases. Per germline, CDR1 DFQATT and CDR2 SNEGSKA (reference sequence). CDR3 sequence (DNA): TGCAGTGCGCACGGTCCCATGAAGCCCCAGCATTTT. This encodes CSAHGPMKPQHF.

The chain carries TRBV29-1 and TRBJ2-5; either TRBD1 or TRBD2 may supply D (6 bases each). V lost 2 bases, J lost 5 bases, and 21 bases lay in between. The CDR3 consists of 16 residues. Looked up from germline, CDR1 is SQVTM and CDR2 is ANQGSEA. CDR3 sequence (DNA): TGCAGCGTTGAAAGGCCTAGGGGGGAACGGAGGGAGACCCAGTACTTC. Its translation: CSVERPRGERRETQYF.

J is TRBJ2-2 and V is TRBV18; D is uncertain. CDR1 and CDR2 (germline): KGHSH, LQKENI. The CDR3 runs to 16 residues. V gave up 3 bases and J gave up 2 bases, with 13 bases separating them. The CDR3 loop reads CASSPSVQTNTGELFF. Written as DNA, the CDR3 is TGTGCCAGCTCACCTTCAGTACAGACAAACACCGGGGAGCTGTTTTTT.

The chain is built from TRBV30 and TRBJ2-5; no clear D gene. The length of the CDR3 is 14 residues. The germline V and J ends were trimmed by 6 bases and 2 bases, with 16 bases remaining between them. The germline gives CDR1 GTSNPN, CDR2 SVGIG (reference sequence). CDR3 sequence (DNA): TGTGCCTGCCAGACCCGTTCGAGGCAAGAGACCCAGTACTTC. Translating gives CACQTRSRQETQYF.

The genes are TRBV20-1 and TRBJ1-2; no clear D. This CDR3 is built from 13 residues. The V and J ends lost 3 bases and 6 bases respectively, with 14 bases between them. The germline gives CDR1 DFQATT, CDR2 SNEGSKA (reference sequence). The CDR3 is CSASRGTWDGYTF. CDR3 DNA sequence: TGCAGTGCTAGTCGGGGAACCTGGGATGGCTACACCTTC.

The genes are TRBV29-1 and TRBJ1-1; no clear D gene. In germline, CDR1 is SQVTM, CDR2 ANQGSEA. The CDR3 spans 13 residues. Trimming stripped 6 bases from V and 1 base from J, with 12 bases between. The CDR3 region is CSVRRDPNTEAFF. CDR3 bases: TGCAGCGTCCGGCGGGATCCGAACACTGAAGCTTTCTTT.

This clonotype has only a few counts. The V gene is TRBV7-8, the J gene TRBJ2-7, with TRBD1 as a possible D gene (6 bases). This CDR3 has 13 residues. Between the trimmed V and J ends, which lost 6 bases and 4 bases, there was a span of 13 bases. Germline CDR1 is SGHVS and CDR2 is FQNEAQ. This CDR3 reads CASSLAGAYEQYF. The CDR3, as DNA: TGTGCCAGCAGTTTGGCAGGGGCGTACGAGCAGTACTTC.

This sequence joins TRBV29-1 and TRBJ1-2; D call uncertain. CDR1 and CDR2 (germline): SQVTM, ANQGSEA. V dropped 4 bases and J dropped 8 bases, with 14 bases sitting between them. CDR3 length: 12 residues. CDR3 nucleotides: TGCAGCGTTGGCCTCCCCGCCTTAGGCTACACCTTC. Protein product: CSVGLPALGYTF.